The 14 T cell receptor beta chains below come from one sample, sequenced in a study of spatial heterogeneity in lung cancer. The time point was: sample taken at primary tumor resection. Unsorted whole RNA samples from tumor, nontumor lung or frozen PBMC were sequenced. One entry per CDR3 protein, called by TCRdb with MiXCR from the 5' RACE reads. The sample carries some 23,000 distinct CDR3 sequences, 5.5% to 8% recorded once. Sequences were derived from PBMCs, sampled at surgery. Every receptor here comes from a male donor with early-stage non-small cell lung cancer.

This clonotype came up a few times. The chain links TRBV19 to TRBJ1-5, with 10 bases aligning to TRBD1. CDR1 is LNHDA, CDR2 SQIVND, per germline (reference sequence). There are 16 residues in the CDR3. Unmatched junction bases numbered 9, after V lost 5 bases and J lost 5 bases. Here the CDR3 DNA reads TGTGCCAGTAGTTCGGGGGACAGGGGCCCGTATCAGCCCCAGCATTTT. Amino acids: CASSSGDRGPYQPQHF.

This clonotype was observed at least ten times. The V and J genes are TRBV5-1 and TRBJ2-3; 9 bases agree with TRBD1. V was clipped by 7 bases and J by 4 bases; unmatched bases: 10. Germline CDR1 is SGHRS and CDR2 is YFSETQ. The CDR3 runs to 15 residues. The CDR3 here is CASRIQGAPSDTQYF. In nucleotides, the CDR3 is TGCGCCAGCCGAATACAGGGGGCGCCCTCAGATACGCAGTATTTT.

The CDR3 DNA reads as TGTGCCAGCAGTGGCAATCAGCCCCAGCATTTT. Its protein product is CASSGNQPQHF. V and J are TRBV28 and TRBJ1-5, with unresolved D. Trimming shortened V by 5 bases and J by 2 bases, and 1 base separated the two germline ends. The CDR3 runs 11 residues. Germline V gives CDR1 MDHEN, CDR2 SYDVKM.

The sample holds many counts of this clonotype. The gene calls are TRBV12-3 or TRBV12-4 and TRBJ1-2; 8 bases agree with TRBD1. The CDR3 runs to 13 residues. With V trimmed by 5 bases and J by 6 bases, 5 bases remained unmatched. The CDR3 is CASSPRQGHGYTF. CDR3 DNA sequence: TGTGCCAGCAGTCCAAGACAGGGGCATGGCTACACCTTC.

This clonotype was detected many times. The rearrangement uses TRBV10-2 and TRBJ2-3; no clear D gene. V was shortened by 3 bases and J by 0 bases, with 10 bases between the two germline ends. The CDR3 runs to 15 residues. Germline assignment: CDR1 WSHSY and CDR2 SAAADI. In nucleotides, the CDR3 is TGCGCCAGCAGTGAAGGACGGTCTAGCACAGATACGCAGTATTTT. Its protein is CASSEGRSSTDTQYF.

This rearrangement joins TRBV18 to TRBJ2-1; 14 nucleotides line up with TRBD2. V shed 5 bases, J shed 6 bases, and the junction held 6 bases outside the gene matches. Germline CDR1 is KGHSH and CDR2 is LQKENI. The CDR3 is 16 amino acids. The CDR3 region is CASSIPGLAGANEQFF. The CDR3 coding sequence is TGTGCCAGCTCAATACCGGGACTAGCGGGAGCCAATGAGCAGTTCTTC.

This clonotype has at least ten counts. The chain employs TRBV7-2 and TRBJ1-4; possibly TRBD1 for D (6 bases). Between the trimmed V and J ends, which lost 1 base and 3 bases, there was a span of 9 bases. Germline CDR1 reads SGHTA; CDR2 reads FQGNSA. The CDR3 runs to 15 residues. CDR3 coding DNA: TGTGCCAGCAGCTTAGAACAGGGCCCTAATGAAAAACTGTTTTTT. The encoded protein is CASSLEQGPNEKLFF.

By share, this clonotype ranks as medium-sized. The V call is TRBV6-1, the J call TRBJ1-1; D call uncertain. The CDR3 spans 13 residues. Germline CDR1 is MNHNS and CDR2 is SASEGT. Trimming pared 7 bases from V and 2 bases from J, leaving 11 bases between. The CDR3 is CASKGNLNTEAFF. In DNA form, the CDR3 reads TGTGCCAGCAAGGGCAACCTCAACACTGAAGCTTTCTTT.

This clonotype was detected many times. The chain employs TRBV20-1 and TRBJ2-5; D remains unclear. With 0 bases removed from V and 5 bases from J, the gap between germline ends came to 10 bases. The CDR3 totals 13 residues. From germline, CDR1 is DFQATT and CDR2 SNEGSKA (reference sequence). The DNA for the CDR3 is TGCAGTGCTAGAGATCCCCTCGGTGAGACCCAGTACTTC. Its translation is CSARDPLGETQYF.

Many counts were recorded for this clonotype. Written as DNA, the CDR3 is TGTGCCATCTCGGACGGCCCCTACGAGCAGTACTTC. It translates to CAISDGPYEQYF. This chain joins TRBV10-3 and TRBJ2-7; unclear D gene. Germline-derived CDR1 and CDR2 are ENHRY and SYGVKD. V shed 8 bases and J shed 2 bases, with 10 bases lying between them. The CDR3 is 12 amino acids.

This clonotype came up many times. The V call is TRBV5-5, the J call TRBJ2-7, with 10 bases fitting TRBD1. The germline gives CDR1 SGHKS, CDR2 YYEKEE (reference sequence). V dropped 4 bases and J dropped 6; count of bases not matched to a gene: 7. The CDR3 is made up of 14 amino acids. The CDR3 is CASSPSGQGREQYF. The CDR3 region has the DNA TGTGCCAGCAGCCCTTCGGGACAGGGGCGCGAGCAGTACTTC.

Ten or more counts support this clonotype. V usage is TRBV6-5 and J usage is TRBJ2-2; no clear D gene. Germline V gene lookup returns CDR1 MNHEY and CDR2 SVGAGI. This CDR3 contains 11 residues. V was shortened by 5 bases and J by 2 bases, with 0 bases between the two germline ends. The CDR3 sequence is CASSNTGELFF. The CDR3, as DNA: TGTGCCAGCAGTAACACCGGGGAGCTGTTTTTT.

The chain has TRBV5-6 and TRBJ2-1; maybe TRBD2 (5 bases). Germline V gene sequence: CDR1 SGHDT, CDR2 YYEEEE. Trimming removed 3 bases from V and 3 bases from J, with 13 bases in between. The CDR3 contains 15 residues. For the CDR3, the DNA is TGTGCCAGCAGCTGGGGTTCCGGGAACTACAATGAGCAGTTCTTC. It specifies CASSWGSGNYNEQFF. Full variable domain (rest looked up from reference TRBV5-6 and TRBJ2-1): DAGVTQSPTHLIKTRGQQVTLRCSPKSGHDTVSWYQQALGQGPQFIFQYYEEEERQRGNFPDRFSGHQFPNYSSELNVNALLLGDSALYLCASSWGSGNYNEQFFGPGTRLTVL.

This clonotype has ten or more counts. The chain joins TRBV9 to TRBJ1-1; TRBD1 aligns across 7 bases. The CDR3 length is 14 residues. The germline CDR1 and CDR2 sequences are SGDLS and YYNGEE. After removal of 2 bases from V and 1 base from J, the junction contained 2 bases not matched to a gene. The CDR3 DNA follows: TGTGCCAGCAGCGTTACAGGGGAGAACACTGAAGCTTTCTTT. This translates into CASSVTGENTEAFF.